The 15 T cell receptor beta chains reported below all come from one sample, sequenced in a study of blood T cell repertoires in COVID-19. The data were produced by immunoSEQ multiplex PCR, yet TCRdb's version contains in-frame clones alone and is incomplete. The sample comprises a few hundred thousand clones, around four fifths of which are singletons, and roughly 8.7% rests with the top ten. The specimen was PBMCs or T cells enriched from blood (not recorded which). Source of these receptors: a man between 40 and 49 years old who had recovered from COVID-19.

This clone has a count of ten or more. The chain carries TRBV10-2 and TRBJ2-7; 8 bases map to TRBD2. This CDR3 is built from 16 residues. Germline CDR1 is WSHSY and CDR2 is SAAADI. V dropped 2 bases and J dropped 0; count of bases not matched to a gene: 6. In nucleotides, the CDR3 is TGCGCCAGCAGTGAGGGTGCGGGGGGCGTCTCCTACGAGCAGTACTTC. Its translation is CASSEGAGGVSYEQYF.

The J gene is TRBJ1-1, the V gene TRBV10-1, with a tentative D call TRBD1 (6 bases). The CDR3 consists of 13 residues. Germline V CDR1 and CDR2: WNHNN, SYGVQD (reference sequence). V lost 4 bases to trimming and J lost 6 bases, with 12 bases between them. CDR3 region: CASSGDTASEAFF. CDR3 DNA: TGCGCCAGCAGTGGGGACACGGCTTCTGAAGCTTTCTTT.

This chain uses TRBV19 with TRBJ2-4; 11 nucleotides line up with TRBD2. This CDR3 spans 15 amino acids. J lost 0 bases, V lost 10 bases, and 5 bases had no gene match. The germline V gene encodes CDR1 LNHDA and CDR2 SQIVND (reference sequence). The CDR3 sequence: CATGLAGGAKNIQYF. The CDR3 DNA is TGTGCCACCGGACTAGCGGGTGGAGCCAAAAACATTCAGTACTTC.

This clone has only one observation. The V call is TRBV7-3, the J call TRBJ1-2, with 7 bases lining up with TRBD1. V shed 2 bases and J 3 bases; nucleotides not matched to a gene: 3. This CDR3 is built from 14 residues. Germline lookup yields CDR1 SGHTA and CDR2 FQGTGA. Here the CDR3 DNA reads TGTGCCAGCAGCTTAGGTGGACAGGACTATGGCTACACCTTC. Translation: CASSLGGQDYGYTF.

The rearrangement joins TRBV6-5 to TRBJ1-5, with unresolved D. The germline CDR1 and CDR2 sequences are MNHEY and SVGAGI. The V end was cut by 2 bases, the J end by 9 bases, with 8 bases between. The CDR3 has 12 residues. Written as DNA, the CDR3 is TGTGCCAGCAGTTACGGGTCAGGGCCCCAGCATTTT. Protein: CASSYGSGPQHF.

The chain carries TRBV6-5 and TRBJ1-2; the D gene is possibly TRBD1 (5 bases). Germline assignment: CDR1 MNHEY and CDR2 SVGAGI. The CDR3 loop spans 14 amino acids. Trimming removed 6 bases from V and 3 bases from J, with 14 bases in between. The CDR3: CASSRFGGYYGYTF. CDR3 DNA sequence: TGTGCCAGCAGCCGTTTCGGGGGATACTATGGCTACACCTTC.

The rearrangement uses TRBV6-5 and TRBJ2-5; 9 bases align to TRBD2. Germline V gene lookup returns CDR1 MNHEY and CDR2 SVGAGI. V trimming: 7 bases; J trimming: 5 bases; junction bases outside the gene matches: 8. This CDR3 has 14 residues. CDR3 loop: CASTRRTSEETQYF. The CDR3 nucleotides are TGTGCCAGCACCCGAAGGACTAGCGAGGAGACCCAGTACTTC.

The CDR3 DNA sequence: TGCGCCAGCAGCCAACAGATCAGGGACAGGGGTGCTTTCTTT. Amino acids: CASSQQIRDRGAFF. The J gene is TRBJ1-1, the V gene TRBV4-1; 10 bases map to TRBD1. CDR3 length equals 14 residues. Trimming took 2 bases from V and 11 from J; bases not matched to a gene: 8. In germline, CDR1 is MGHRA, CDR2 YSYEKL.

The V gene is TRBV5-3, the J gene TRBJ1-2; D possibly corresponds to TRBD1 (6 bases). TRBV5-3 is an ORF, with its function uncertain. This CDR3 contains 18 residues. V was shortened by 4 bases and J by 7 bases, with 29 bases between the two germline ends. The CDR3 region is CARSAPDRPLCLVGGYTF. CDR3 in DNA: TGTGCCAGAAGCGCGCCCGACAGGCCCCTTTGTTTGGTCGGTGGCTACACCTTC.

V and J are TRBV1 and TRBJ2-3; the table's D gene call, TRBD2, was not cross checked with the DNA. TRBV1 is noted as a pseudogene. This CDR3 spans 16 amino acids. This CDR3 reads CTSSQGTSGCTDTQYF. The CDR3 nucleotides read TGCACCAGCAGCCAAGGGACTAGCGGTTGCACAGATACGCAGTATTTT.

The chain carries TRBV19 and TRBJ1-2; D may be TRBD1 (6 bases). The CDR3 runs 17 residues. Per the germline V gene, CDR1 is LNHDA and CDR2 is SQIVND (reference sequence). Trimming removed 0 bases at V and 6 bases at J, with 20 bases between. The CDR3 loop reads CASSIDWARGSGHGYTF. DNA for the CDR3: TGTGCCAGTAGTATAGATTGGGCCAGGGGATCGGGGCATGGCTACACCTTC.

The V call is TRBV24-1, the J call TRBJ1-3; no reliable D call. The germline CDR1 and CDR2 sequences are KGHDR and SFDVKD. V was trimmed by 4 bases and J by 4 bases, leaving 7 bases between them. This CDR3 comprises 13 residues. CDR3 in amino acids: CATSESRGNTIYF. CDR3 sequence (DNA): TGTGCCACCAGTGAATCTAGGGGAAACACCATATATTTT.

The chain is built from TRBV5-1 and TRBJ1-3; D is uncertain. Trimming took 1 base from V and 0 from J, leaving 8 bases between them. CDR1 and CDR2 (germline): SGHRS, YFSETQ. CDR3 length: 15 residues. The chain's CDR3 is CASSLIGSSGNTIYF. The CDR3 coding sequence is TGCGCCAGCAGCTTGATTGGCAGCTCTGGAAACACCATATATTTT.

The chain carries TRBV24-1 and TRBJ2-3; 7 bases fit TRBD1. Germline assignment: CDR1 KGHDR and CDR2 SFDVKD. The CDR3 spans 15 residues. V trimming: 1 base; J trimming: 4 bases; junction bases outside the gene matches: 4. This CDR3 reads CATSDFQTGADTQYF. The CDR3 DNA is TGTGCCACCAGTGATTTTCAAACAGGGGCAGATACGCAGTATTTT.

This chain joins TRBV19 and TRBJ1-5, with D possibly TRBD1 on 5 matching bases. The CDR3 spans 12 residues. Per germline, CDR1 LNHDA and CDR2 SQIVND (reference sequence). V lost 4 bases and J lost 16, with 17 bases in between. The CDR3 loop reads CASSKRDSTEHF. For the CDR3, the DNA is TGTGCCAGTAGTAAGAGGGACTCCACGGAACATTTT.